This T cell receptor (beta chain) originates from a study of CD8+ T cells in alopecia areata (dated by TCRdb to the late 2010s). In the study overall: Treated patients were enrolled in an open-label pilot trial of oral tofacitinib at 5 to 10 mg twice daily for moderate-to-severe alopecia areata. Patients received tofacitinib for 6 to 18 months and were then followed off drug for 6 months to check for delayed response and recurrence. In both human patients and the C3H/HeJ mouse model, the study applied high-throughput TCRbeta sequencing to look at T cell clonal expansion in alopecia areata. Human TCRbeta sequencing covered scalp tissue and sorted CD4+ and CD8+ peripheral blood T cells from patchy and totalis/universalis alopecia areata patients and healthy controls. Tofacitinib-treated patients had biopsies at baseline and at 4 and 24 weeks of treatment, with a later scalp biopsy in several patients. Scalp clonality was compared across normal scalp (n=4), patchy alopecia areata scalp (n=8), and alopecia totalis/universalis scalp (n=8). RNA was obtained with the PAXgene miRNA kit for fixed scalp, the miRNeasy kit for PBMCs, and the RNeasy kit for mouse skin. Amplification of TCRbeta CDR3 regions was done by immunoSEQ multiplex PCR using 35 Vbeta forward primers and 13 Jbeta reverse primers. Points the paper makes about the study in general: TCR sequences shared between patients were less clear than in mice, possibly partly because of HLA diversity in the patient population. Scalp TCR repertoire analysis is complicated because resident alphabeta T cells in normal human skin are also sequenced, whereas mouse skin is dominated by gammadelta T cells. Lesional scalp, especially in alopecia totalis/universalis, showed higher clonality and more expanded CD8+ clones than normal scalp, suggesting antigenic drive.

The method was the immunoSEQ multiplex PCR assay. RNA was extracted from all samples and reverse transcribed into cDNA, which served as template for TCR sequencing. SuperScript III was used to make first-strand cDNA, primed with a 2:1 mix of oligo-dT and random hexamers. A synthetic immune receptor repertoire was used to measure amplification bias, and any remaining bias was corrected computationally. The paper's processing steps were these. Raw reads were preprocessed to remove errors, and CDR3 was defined by IMGT conventions from the conserved cysteine to phenylalanine. Clonality was computed as 1 minus the Shannon entropy, with the entropy normalized by log2 of the number of productive unique TCRs. Whether each scalp clone was CD4 or CD8 was inferred by checking scalp TCRbeta sequences against the CD4 and CD8 repertoires from sorted blood. What TCRdb holds here is the immuneACCESS table cut down to in-frame rearrangements. Part of the clones is not present; checked against another copy, under half of the missing clones reflect an unresolved V gene, and the others are unexplained. V and J calls and clone size are as listed in that table; D and trimming were resolved from the DNA. The sample data list 140,000 to 150,000 clones, and approximately 49% of these were observed just once. The top ten constitute 0.95% to 1% of the sample.

The meaning of the sample's time point label: baseline before oral tofacitinib. From alopecia areata patients, peripheral blood was collected along with lesional scalp punch biopsies. PBMCs were separated by density centrifugation and stained for CD3, CD4 and CD8, after which CD4+ and CD8+ T cells were sorted on a FACSAria. This clone was counted a few times. What this receptor recognizes is not known. The sample holds no much larger clone one base away, and base qualities are not on file. Including the terminal cysteine and phenylalanine, the CDR3 comprises 14 residues. The kept DNA is CDR3 alone, 42 bases in frame from the first base. As encoded in the germline V gene, CDR1 is SQVTM while CDR2 is ANQGSEA. Here V drops 6 bases and J drops 0 bases, and the junction holds 4 bases not matched to any gene.

The rearrangement combines TRBV29-1 with TRBJ2-2; 7 bases in the junction line up with TRBD1. The clonotype originates from a human donor with alopecia areata. The starting material was CD4+ T cells sorted from blood, obtained at week 0. The nucleotide sequence is given as TGCAGCGTGGGACAGCACTCGAACACCGGGGAGCTGTTTTTT. It specifies CSVGQHSNTGELFF.